The 28 T cell receptor beta chains below come from one sample, sequenced in a study of T cell responses to AZD1222 COVID-19 vaccine. The assay was immunoSEQ multiplex PCR, and TCRdb's table has in-frame clones only and misses some. The sample has about 150,000 clones; roughly 90% are singletons. The specimen was peripheral blood, collected 28 days after the second AZD1222 dose. The receptors here all came from an adult who received the AZD1222 COVID-19 vaccine.

This chain joins TRBV5-1 and TRBJ1-6, with D possibly TRBD1 on 6 matching bases. The CDR3 totals 14 residues. Trimming took 2 bases from V and 7 from J, leaving 10 bases between them. Per the germline V gene, CDR1 is SGHRS and CDR2 is YFSETQ. As DNA, the CDR3 is TGCGCCAGCAGCTTTGGGACAACAAATTCACCCCTCCACTTT. Translated, it gives CASSFGTTNSPLHF.

The CDR3 sequence: CASRYTTGANTGELFF. The DNA of the CDR3 is TGTGCCAGTCGGTACACGACAGGGGCGAACACCGGGGAGCTGTTTTTT. This rearrangement joins TRBV19 to TRBJ2-2; 8 bases agree with TRBD1. Per the germline V gene, CDR1 is LNHDA and CDR2 is SQIVND (reference sequence). The CDR3 covers 16 residues. V gave up 8 bases and J gave up 0 bases; unmatched junction bases: 8.

This chain links TRBV29-1 with TRBJ2-1; D call uncertain. The V and J ends lost 5 bases and 7 bases respectively, with 9 bases between them. CDR3 length equals 11 residues. The germline V gene encodes CDR1 SQVTM and CDR2 ANQGSEA. The CDR3 DNA follows: TGCAGCGTTTGGCTCCGGAATGAGCAGTTCTTC. It yields the protein CSVWLRNEQFF.

The chain combines TRBV28 with TRBJ1-2; 7 nucleotides match TRBD1. Germline V lookup: CDR1 MDHEN, CDR2 SYDVKM. V lost 2 bases to trimming and J lost 4 bases; unmatched junction nucleotides: 4. There are 14 residues in the CDR3. CDR3 bases: TGTGCCAGCAGTTTACGACAGGGCCTCTATGGCTACACCTTC. Translated, it gives CASSLRQGLYGYTF.

The chain combines TRBV3-1 (or the pseudogene TRBV3-2) with TRBJ1-2, with 10 bases aligning to TRBD1. J lost 7 bases, V lost 6 bases, and 8 bases had no gene match. The CDR3 is made up of 14 amino acids. Germline CDR1 and CDR2: LGHDT and YNNKEL (reference sequence). The chain's CDR3 is CASSRRQGAGGYTF. CDR3 bases: TGTGCCAGCAGTCGTCGACAGGGGGCGGGTGGCTACACCTTC.

The chain recombines TRBV19 with TRBJ1-5; weak D call: TRBD1 (6 bases). Trimming shortened V by 0 bases and J by 6 bases, and 15 bases separated the two germline ends. CDR1 and CDR2 from the germline V gene are LNHDA and SQIVND (reference sequence). This CDR3 has 16 amino acids. CDR3 residues: CASSIDSASRGQPQHF. CDR3 nucleotides: TGTGCCAGTAGTATAGATTCCGCATCCAGGGGTCAGCCCCAGCATTTT.

The chain uses TRBV7-9 and TRBJ1-1; possible D gene TRBD1, 5 bases. From germline, CDR1 is SEHNR and CDR2 FQNEAQ (reference sequence). The length of the CDR3 is 15 residues. V lost 5 bases and J 0 bases, leaving 13 bases between the germline ends. CDR3 sequence (DNA): TGTGCCAGCAGCGCCGCACAGGTCGTGAACACTGAAGCTTTCTTT. As protein: CASSAAQVVNTEAFF.

The chain combines TRBV28 with TRBJ2-3; D call uncertain. The CDR3 runs 16 residues. The germline V and J ends were trimmed by 4 bases and 0 bases, with 14 bases remaining between them. In germline, CDR1 is MDHEN, CDR2 SYDVKM. CDR3 DNA sequence: TGTGCCAGCAGTTCCCGGGTGGTAACTAGCACAGATACGCAGTATTTT. Its translation is CASSSRVVTSTDTQYF.

The CDR3 DNA is TGCGCCAGCAGCCAAGCTTCGGGCTATAATTCACCCCTCCACTTT. This codes for CASSQASGYNSPLHF. The rearrangement joins TRBV4-1 to TRBJ1-6; D gene ambiguous. The CDR3 has 15 residues. Trimming removed 1 base at V and 3 bases at J, with 7 bases between. CDR1 is MGHRA, CDR2 YSYEKL, per germline.

The chain combines TRBV7-9 with TRBJ1-1; no firm D call. V was pared by 6 bases and J by 0 bases, with 8 bases between. There are 13 residues in the CDR3. Germline V CDR1 and CDR2: SEHNR, FQNEAQ (reference sequence). Here the CDR3 reads CASSSPMNTEAFF. The CDR3 DNA sequence: TGTGCCAGCAGTTCACCTATGAACACTGAAGCTTTCTTT.

This clone has just one count. The V and J genes are TRBV19 and TRBJ1-5, with D unresolved. The CDR3 spans 15 residues. The ends were cut back, 3 bases at V and 0 bases at J, with 9 bases in the middle. Looked up from germline, CDR1 is LNHDA and CDR2 is SQIVND (reference sequence). CDR3 bases: TGTGCCAGTAGTATTCGGGGATTTAGCAATCAGCCCCAGCATTTT. It translates to CASSIRGFSNQPQHF. Using reference TRBV19 and TRBJ1-5 for the parts outside the CDR3, the full variable domain is DGGITQSPKYLFRKEGQNVTLSCEQNLNHDAMYWYRQDPGQGLRLIYYSQIVNDFQKGDIAEGYSVSREKKESFPLTVTSAQKNPTAFYLCASSIRGFSNQPQHFGDGTRLSIL.

The V and J genes are TRBV18 and TRBJ1-1, with D unresolved. The CDR3 is 16 amino acids. With 3 bases removed from V and 6 bases from J, the gap between germline ends came to 20 bases. Germline assignment: CDR1 KGHSH and CDR2 LQKENI. The CDR3, as DNA: TGTGCCAGCTCACCCCTCGGATTAAGCAGAGGCGCTGAAGCTTTCTTT. Protein product: CASSPLGLSRGAEAFF.

The chain uses TRBV6-4 and TRBJ2-3; 11 bases are a match to TRBD2. The trim removed 0 bases at V and 2 bases at J, leaving 1 base unmatched. CDR1 MRHNA and CDR2 SNTAGT come from the germline V gene. There are 16 residues in the CDR3. CDR3 sequence: CASSDSSGGATDTQYF. As DNA, the CDR3 is TGTGCCAGCAGTGACTCTAGCGGGGGGGCCACAGATACGCAGTATTTT.

This sequence joins TRBV4-1 and TRBJ2-3; the D gene could be TRBD1 or TRBD2 (6 bases each). Germline V gene data show CDR1 as MGHRA and CDR2 as YSYEKL. CDR3 length equals 17 residues. The V gene lost 0 bases and the J gene lost 7 bases, with 20 bases spanning the gap. CDR3 amino acids: CASSQDQAVAGTNTQYF. The CDR3 DNA reads as TGCGCCAGCAGCCAAGATCAGGCTGTCGCGGGGACAAATACGCAGTATTTT.

The V call is TRBV13, the J call TRBJ2-2; either TRBD1 or TRBD2 may supply D (5 bases each). Trimming removed 1 base from V and 9 bases from J, with 21 bases in between. CDR1 is PRHDT and CDR2 is FYEKMQ in the germline V gene (reference sequence). This CDR3 is built from 17 residues. The CDR3 DNA follows: TGTGCCAGCAGCTTAGCCATTAGCCGGGGACCGTACCGGGAGCTGTTTTTT. It translates to CASSLAISRGPYRELFF. Full variable domain (missing parts from reference TRBV13 and TRBJ2-2): AAGVIQSPRHLIKEKRETATLKCYPIPRHDTVYWYQQGPGQDPQFLISFYEKMQSDKGSIPDRFSAQQFSDYHSELNMSSLELGDSALYFCASSLAISRGPYRELFFGEGSRLTVL.

The chain uses TRBV7-2 and TRBJ1-3, with a weak D call TRBD1 (6 bases). The germline V gene has CDR1 SGHTA and CDR2 FQGNSA. The V end lost 1 base, the J end lost 1 base, and 8 bases lay between the germline ends. This CDR3 has 15 amino acids. The CDR3: CASSLEGQSGNTIYF. CDR3 nucleotides: TGTGCCAGCAGCTTAGAAGGACAGTCTGGAAACACCATATATTTT. Using reference TRBV7-2 and TRBJ1-3 for the parts outside the CDR3, the full variable domain is GAGVSQSPSNKVTEKGKDVELRCDPISGHTALYWYRQSLGQGLEFLIYFQGNSAPDKSGLPSDRFSAERTGGSVSTLTIQRTQQEDSAVYLCASSLEGQSGNTIYFGEGSWLTVV.

This chain joins TRBV25-1 and TRBJ1-1; D uncertain. The V end was cut by 6 bases, the J end by 4 bases, with 12 bases between. CDR1 MGHDK and CDR2 SYGVNS come from the germline V gene. The CDR3 sequence is 13 residues long. The CDR3 coding sequence is TGTGCCAGCAGGGAGATGGCTGTCACTGAAGCTTTCTTT. Translating it yields CASREMAVTEAFF. The full variable domain, completed using reference TRBV25-1 and TRBJ1-1, is EADIYQTPRYLVIGTGKKITLECSQTMGHDKMYWYQQDPGMELHLIHYSYGVNSTEKGDLSSESTVSRIRTEHFPLTLESARPSHTSQYLCASREMAVTEAFFGQGTRLTVV.

The rearrangement links TRBV5-1 to TRBJ2-5; 10 bases line up with TRBD2. Germline CDR1 SGHRS, CDR2 YFSETQ. Trimming took 4 bases from V and 2 from J; bases not matched to a gene: 8. This CDR3 spans 16 amino acids. The CDR3 nucleotides read TGCGCCAGCAGCGTCGGACTAGCGGCCTTTCAAGAGACCCAGTACTTC. It codes for CASSVGLAAFQETQYF.

J is TRBJ1-2 and V is TRBV9; TRBD1 is a possible D gene (5 bases). The germline CDR1 and CDR2 sequences are SGDLS and YYNGEE. Trimming removed 0 bases at V and 4 bases at J, with 10 bases between. This CDR3 has 14 amino acids. The CDR3 protein is CASSVDWGGYGYTF. Here the CDR3 DNA reads TGTGCCAGCAGCGTAGACTGGGGGGGCTATGGCTACACCTTC.

V usage is TRBV27 and J usage is TRBJ2-5; D might be TRBD1 or TRBD2, each matching 5 bases. Germline V gene sequence: CDR1 MNHEY, CDR2 SMNVEV (reference sequence). The CDR3 runs 15 residues. V was pared by 0 bases and J by 7 bases, with 15 bases between. As DNA, the CDR3 is TGTGCCAGCAGTTTATCGCGGCAGGGTGGGGGGACCCAGTACTTC. Translation: CASSLSRQGGGTQYF.

The chain combines TRBV7-9 with TRBJ2-2; maybe TRBD1 (6 bases). This CDR3 is built from 16 residues. From germline, CDR1 is SEHNR and CDR2 FQNEAQ (reference sequence). The germline V and J ends were trimmed by 6 bases and 6 bases, with 20 bases remaining between them. CDR3 in amino acids: CASRARTANNPGELFF. The CDR3 DNA reads as TGTGCCAGCAGGGCAAGGACAGCCAACAATCCCGGGGAGCTGTTTTTT.

This clone was seen only a few times. The chain links TRBV3-1 (or the pseudogene TRBV3-2) to TRBJ2-7; possible D gene TRBD2, 6 bases. Germline values: CDR1 LGHDT, CDR2 YNNKEL (reference sequence). CDR3 length: 15 amino acids. The ends were cut back, 0 bases at V and 3 bases at J, with 12 bases in the middle. CDR3 in amino acids: CASSQEAAGYYEQYF. Written as DNA, the CDR3 is TGTGCCAGCAGCCAAGAAGCCGCGGGGTACTACGAGCAGTACTTC.

The rearrangement uses TRBV12-3 or TRBV12-4 and TRBJ1-6, with a weak D call TRBD1 (5 bases). Trimming removed 6 bases from V and 5 bases from J, with 8 bases in between. CDR3 size: 13 residues. The CDR3 reads CASRMTDNSPLHF. In nucleotides, the CDR3 is TGTGCCAGCAGGATGACAGATAATTCACCCCTCCACTTT.

The chain carries TRBV3-1 (or the pseudogene TRBV3-2) and TRBJ1-4; D is undetermined. The CDR3 length is 13 residues. Per the germline V gene, CDR1 is LGHDT and CDR2 is YNNKEL (reference sequence). V was clipped by 0 bases and J by 8 bases, with 7 bases between them. The CDR3, as DNA: TGTGCCAGCAGCCAAGATGAATGGGAAAAACTGTTTTTT. Translated: CASSQDEWEKLFF.

CDR3 loop: CASTRGYHTETQYF. The CDR3, as DNA: TGTGCCAGCACAAGGGGATATCATACGGAGACCCAGTACTTC. This chain uses TRBV28 with TRBJ2-5, with a weak D call TRBD1 (5 bases). The CDR3 has 14 amino acids. Trimming took 7 bases from V and 5 from J, leaving 17 bases between them. Looked up from germline, CDR1 is MDHEN and CDR2 is SYDVKM.

On this clone: Other nucleotide sequences from this sample produce the same CDR3. The V gene is TRBV9, the J gene TRBJ2-7; 8 bases map to TRBD1. The V gene end was trimmed by 3 bases and the J gene end by 2 bases; junction bases not matched to a gene: 4. The CDR3 consists of 14 residues. Germline V lookup: CDR1 SGDLS, CDR2 YYNGEE. Here the CDR3 DNA reads TGTGCCAGCAGCGCCCCAGGGGGCGCCTACGAGCAGTACTTC. Protein: CASSAPGGAYEQYF.

CDR3 sequence reads: CASSFSEDPRNQPQHF. CDR3 sequence (DNA): TGTGCCAGCAGCTTTTCGGAAGACCCCCGCAATCAGCCCCAGCATTTT. The V and J genes are TRBV7-9 and TRBJ1-5; D unclear. The germline V and J ends were trimmed by 3 bases and 2 bases, with 14 bases remaining between them. The CDR3 totals 16 residues. Germline CDR1 reads SEHNR; CDR2 reads FQNEAQ (reference sequence).

CDR3 in DNA: TGTGCCACCAGCAGAGAGACAGACAATGAGCAGTTCTTC. Its translation is CATSRETDNEQFF. The chain is built from TRBV15 and TRBJ2-1; possibly TRBD1 for D (5 bases). The ends were cut back, 0 bases at V and 5 bases at J, with 5 bases in the middle. Germline CDR1 reads LNHNV; CDR2 reads YYDKDF (reference sequence). The CDR3 contains 13 residues.